These 20 T cell receptor beta chains were sequenced from one sample in a study of T cell responses to AZD1222 COVID-19 vaccine. Measured with immunoSEQ multiplex PCR; TCRdb has only the in-frame clones, and not every one. Here the sample spans fewer than 90,000 clones, roughly 90% being singletons. The sample in question was peripheral blood, obtained 28 days after the second AZD1222 dose. Receptors were obtained from an adult who received the AZD1222 COVID-19 vaccine.

The chain has TRBV7-9 and TRBJ2-1; TRBD2 agrees at 12 bases. The germline CDR1 and CDR2 sequences are SEHNR and FQNEAQ (reference sequence). V lost 0 bases and J lost 5; bases outside the gene matches: 5. CDR3 length: 17 amino acids. This CDR3 reads CASSLAPTSGGDNEQFF. CDR3 nucleotide sequence: TGTGCCAGCAGCTTAGCCCCGACTAGCGGGGGTGACAATGAGCAGTTCTTC.

This sequence joins TRBV3-1 (or the pseudogene TRBV3-2) and TRBJ2-7, with TRBD1 matching over 11 bases. CDR3 size: 14 residues. Trimming took 3 bases from V and 4 from J; bases not matched to a gene: 2. CDR1 is LGHDT, CDR2 YNNKEL, per germline (reference sequence). The CDR3 loop is CASSHRDRGYEQYF. The CDR3 nucleotides read TGTGCCAGCAGCCACCGGGACAGGGGGTACGAGCAGTACTTC.

The chain is built from TRBV19 and TRBJ2-7, with 14 positions matching TRBD2. Germline CDR1 LNHDA, CDR2 SQIVND (reference sequence). After removal of 6 bases from V and 0 bases from J, the junction contained 7 bases not matched to a gene. The CDR3 length is 17 residues. The CDR3 DNA is TGTGCCAGTAGCGCCGGGACTAGCGGGAGAAGCTCCTACGAGCAGTACTTC. Protein sequence: CASSAGTSGRSSYEQYF.

The chain is built from TRBV5-1 and TRBJ1-4; D gene uncertain. The CDR3 runs to 14 residues. CDR1 SGHRS and CDR2 YFSETQ come from the germline V gene. V lost 4 bases to trimming and J lost 6 bases, with 13 bases between them. This chain's CDR3 is CASSPGRADEKLFF. Written as DNA, the CDR3 is TGCGCCAGCAGCCCTGGGAGGGCGGATGAAAAACTGTTTTTT.

This clone was observed a handful of times. The chain recombines TRBV6-2 or TRBV6-3 with TRBJ1-2; 8 positions agree with TRBD1. The germline V gene has CDR1 MNHEY and CDR2 SVGEGT. CDR3 length: 14 amino acids. V dropped 6 bases and J dropped 10; count of bases not matched to a gene: 13. In DNA form, the CDR3 reads TGTGCCAGCAGCCGCACGGGACAGGCCGGAGTCTACACCTTC. Translation: CASSRTGQAGVYTF.

This clone showed up just once. The rearrangement uses TRBV11-2 and TRBJ2-7; D possibly corresponds to TRBD1 (5 bases). The V gene's germline CDR1 is SGHAT and CDR2 FQNNGV. V was cut by 4 bases and J by 0 bases, with 7 bases left in between. The CDR3 consists of 13 residues. The CDR3 spells CASSSQVSYEQYF. The DNA of the CDR3 is TGTGCCAGCAGCTCACAGGTCTCCTACGAGCAGTACTTC. The whole variable domain, remainder taken from reference TRBV11-2 and TRBJ2-7, is EAGVAQSPRYKIIEKRQSVAFWCNPISGHATLYWYQQILGQGPKLLIQFQNNGVVDDSQLPKDRFSAERLKGVDSTLKIQPAKLEDSAVYLCASSSQVSYEQYFGPGTRLTVT.

This clone was seen a few times. The junction differs from germline at one of its ends, possibly a read error. The chain is built from TRBV5-8 and TRBJ2-1; weak D call: TRBD2 (6 bases). CDR3 length equals 15 residues. The germline gives CDR1 SGHTS, CDR2 YDEGEE. For the CDR3, the DNA is TGTGCCAGCAGCTTTTTTCGGGACTCCAACAATGAGCAGTTCTTC. This encodes CASSFFRDSNNEQFF.

V gene TRBV7-2 combines with J gene TRBJ2-2; TRBD2 agrees at 7 bases. There are 16 residues in the CDR3. Germline CDR1 is SGHTA and CDR2 is FQGNSA. With 2 bases clipped from V and 5 bases from J, the junction kept 8 bases outside the gene matches. The DNA for the CDR3 is TGTGCCAGCAGCTTATCGGGGGGAGGACGTACCGGGGAGCTGTTTTTT. The encoded protein is CASSLSGGGRTGELFF.

The chain employs TRBV5-1 and TRBJ2-1; the match to TRBD1 covers 7 bases. In germline, CDR1 is SGHRS, CDR2 YFSETQ. This CDR3 spans 18 amino acids. The trim removed 5 bases at V and 3 bases at J, leaving 17 bases unmatched. The CDR3 protein is CASSYEPTGVNYYNEQFF. In DNA, the CDR3 is TGCGCCAGCAGTTACGAACCAACAGGGGTCAACTACTACAATGAGCAGTTCTTC.

The rearrangement joins TRBV27 to TRBJ2-5; 9 bases are a match to TRBD2. Germline assignment: CDR1 MNHEY and CDR2 SMNVEV (reference sequence). V gave up 3 bases and J gave up 5 bases; unmatched junction bases: 4. This CDR3 spans 14 amino acids. The CDR3 region is CASSFLAGKETQYF. CDR3 in DNA: TGTGCCAGCAGTTTTCTAGCGGGAAAGGAGACCCAGTACTTC.

This clone appeared a few times. J is TRBJ2-1 and V is TRBV6-5; 12 nucleotides align to TRBD2. There are 13 residues in the CDR3. Germline CDR1 MNHEY, CDR2 SVGAGI. Trimming at V came to 6 bases and at J to 10 bases, leaving 4 bases not matched to a gene. CDR3 in DNA: TGTGCCAGCAGACTCGGACTAGCGGGAGAGCAGTTCTTC. Translated: CASRLGLAGEQFF.

The V gene is TRBV21-1, the J gene TRBJ2-1; TRBD2 was called by the table and not checked on the DNA. TRBV21-1 is tagged as a pseudogene. The CDR3 extends over 21 amino acids. The CDR3 bases are TGTGCCAGCAGCGAAGGACGGGGGACGGGTGGAAGTGTTGAAACCTACAATGAGCAGTTCTTC. Its protein product is CASSEGRGTGGSVETYNEQFF.

On this clone: This sample includes further DNA sequences coding for the same CDR3. This chain uses TRBV6-5 with TRBJ1-2, with D perhaps matching TRBD1 (6 bases). The CDR3 extends over 15 amino acids. V was shortened by 5 bases and J by 8 bases, with 21 bases between the two germline ends. Germline lookup yields CDR1 MNHEY and CDR2 SVGAGI. As DNA, the CDR3 is TGTGCCAGCAGTCAACATCGTGGGGGGCGGGGGGGCTACACCTTC. Amino acids: CASSQHRGGRGGYTF.

V gene TRBV19 combines with J gene TRBJ2-7; 7 bases line up with TRBD2. The CDR3 has 13 amino acids. J was trimmed by 5 bases and V by 8 bases; bases with no gene match: 9. Germline values: CDR1 LNHDA, CDR2 SQIVND (reference sequence). CDR3 in amino acids: CASSGGGMDEQYF. The CDR3 coding sequence is TGTGCCAGTTCGGGGGGAGGCATGGACGAGCAGTACTTC.

V and J are TRBV6-1 and TRBJ2-7; tentatively, D is TRBD1 (6 bases). The CDR3 is 15 amino acids. Germline loops: CDR1 MNHNS, CDR2 SASEGT. Trimming removed 1 base from V and 3 bases from J, with 13 bases in between. The CDR3, as DNA: TGTGCCAGCAGTGAAGGGCGGACAGTTTACTACGAGCAGTACTTC. Amino acid sequence: CASSEGRTVYYEQYF.

This clone was counted a few times. The J gene is TRBJ2-5, the V gene TRBV7-2, with 14 bases lining up with TRBD2. Germline-derived CDR1 and CDR2 are SGHTA and FQGNSA. There are 16 residues in the CDR3. The V segment lost 5 bases and the J segment 2 bases; nucleotides outside the gene matches: 4. The CDR3 region is CASSRGTSGGQETQYF. The CDR3 DNA follows: TGTGCCAGCAGCCGCGGGACTAGCGGGGGACAAGAGACCCAGTACTTC.

The CDR3 sequence is CASSLAGGSVEKLFF. CDR3 DNA: TGTGCCAGCAGCTTAGCGGGGGGGTCGGTTGAAAAACTGTTTTTT. The chain combines TRBV7-2 with TRBJ1-4; D may be TRBD1 (5 bases). Between the trimmed V and J ends, which lost 0 bases and 7 bases, there was a span of 12 bases. CDR3 length equals 15 residues. Looked up from germline, CDR1 is SGHTA and CDR2 is FQGNSA.

This clone was seen once. The chain uses TRBV30 and TRBJ2-7; no clear D. This CDR3 is built from 13 residues. V shed 0 bases and J shed 5 bases, with 11 bases lying between them. Per the germline V gene, CDR1 is GTSNPN and CDR2 is SVGIG (reference sequence). In nucleotides, the CDR3 is TGTGCCTGGAGTGTGGTAGGGATCGACGAGCAGTACTTC. It is translated as CAWSVVGIDEQYF.

The gene calls are TRBV25-1 and TRBJ1-2, with 7 bases aligning to TRBD1. CDR3 length: 13 amino acids. Trimming removed 5 bases from V and 4 bases from J; junction bases left unmatched: 4. The germline V gene has CDR1 MGHDK and CDR2 SYGVNS. The CDR3 DNA reads TGTGCCAGCAGTAGGGGGCAAGGCTATGGCTACACCTTC. The encoded protein is CASSRGQGYGYTF.

The chain carries TRBV6-5 and TRBJ2-1; 7 bases fit TRBD2. The CDR3 runs 15 residues. The J segment lost 2 bases and the V segment lost 4 bases, leaving 5 bases of the junction unmatched. Per the germline V gene, CDR1 is MNHEY and CDR2 is SVGAGI. In nucleotides, the CDR3 is TGTGCCAGCAGTTCCAGCGGGGAAACCTACAATGAGCAGTTCTTC. Residues: CASSSSGETYNEQFF.